This entry lists 9 T cell receptor beta chains sequenced from one sample in a study of T-cell memory formation after mild COVID-19. TCRdb passed the 5' RACE reads through MiXCR, listing each CDR3 protein once. The sample has around 340,000 distinct CDR3 sequences; approximately 15% are singletons. Sequencing was performed on PBMCs or a T cell subset sorted from them (not recorded which). Receptors originate from a man aged 18 to 30 who had mild COVID-19 (a few samples of this study predate the infection). Cell type and time point are not known.

The chain combines TRBV6-5 with TRBJ1-2, with D unresolved. V lost 0 bases and J lost 2, with 10 bases in between. Germline lookup yields CDR1 MNHEY and CDR2 SVGAGI. This CDR3 is built from 15 residues. Here the CDR3 reads CASSYSWTVNYGYTF. DNA of the CDR3: TGTGCCAGCAGTTACTCGTGGACGGTCAACTATGGCTACACCTTC.

This clonotype was counted between two and nine times. V and J are TRBV7-9 and TRBJ2-2; TRBD2 agrees at 7 bases. The J segment lost 4 bases and the V segment lost 5 bases, leaving 7 bases of the junction unmatched. Looked up from germline, CDR1 is SEHNR and CDR2 is FQNEAQ (reference sequence). This CDR3 has 15 residues. The CDR3 sequence: CASSPQTSFTGELFF. As DNA, the CDR3 is TGTGCCAGCAGCCCTCAGACTAGCTTCACCGGGGAGCTGTTTTTT.

This clonotype was seen ten or more times. The rearrangement uses TRBV6-2 or TRBV6-3 and TRBJ1-1; no clear D. V was pared by 7 bases and J by 3 bases, with 12 bases between. Germline V gene sequence: CDR1 MNHEY, CDR2 SVGEGT. This CDR3 region has 13 residues. The CDR3 coding sequence is TGTGCCAGCAACCTCGTCGGAGACACTGAAGCTTTCTTT. Its protein product is CASNLVGDTEAFF.

This clonotype was observed many times. The chain carries TRBV20-1 and TRBJ1-6; no firm D call. This CDR3 region has 12 residues. Germline lookup yields CDR1 DFQATT and CDR2 SNEGSKA (reference sequence). V lost 3 bases to trimming and J lost 8 bases, with 8 bases between them. CDR3 nucleotide sequence: TGCAGTGCTAGCACCAGGTATTCACCCCTCCACTTT. It is translated as CSASTRYSPLHF.

The V and J genes are TRBV12-3 or TRBV12-4 and TRBJ1-4, with a possible D match to TRBD1 (5 bases). Trimming pared 5 bases from V and 4 bases from J, leaving 17 bases between. The length of the CDR3 is 16 residues. The CDR3 nucleotides read TGTGCCAGCAGTCTCGGTGAAGGACAAATTAATGAAAAACTGTTTTTT. It yields the protein CASSLGEGQINEKLFF.

The chain combines TRBV7-2 with TRBJ1-5; a possible D gene is TRBD1 (5 bases). In germline, CDR1 is SGHTA, CDR2 FQGNSA. The V gene lost 4 bases and the J gene lost 2 bases, with 15 bases spanning the gap. The CDR3 consists of 16 residues. The CDR3 loop reads CASSSGGTRGNQPQHF. The CDR3, as DNA: TGTGCCAGCAGCTCGGGCGGGACGAGGGGCAATCAGCCCCAGCATTTT.

This chain uses TRBV4-1 with TRBJ1-1; D is possibly TRBD1 (5 bases). CDR1 is MGHRA, CDR2 YSYEKL, per germline. CDR3 length equals 16 residues. V dropped 0 bases and J dropped 3 bases, with 14 bases sitting between them. The CDR3 loop reads CASSQDTTLGDTEAFF. CDR3 bases: TGCGCCAGCAGCCAAGACACGACCCTGGGGGACACTGAAGCTTTCTTT.

This clonotype was recorded a few times. The chain combines TRBV5-1 with TRBJ1-2, with D possibly TRBD1 on 6 matching bases. V lost 5 bases to trimming and J lost 4 bases, with 18 bases between them. Per germline, CDR1 SGHRS and CDR2 YFSETQ. This CDR3 comprises 15 residues. The CDR3 DNA is TGCGCCAGCAGACCAGAGGGGGGCACGGCCTATGGCTACACCTTC. Amino acid sequence: CASRPEGGTAYGYTF.

The J gene is TRBJ2-5, the V gene TRBV6-6; D is ambiguous. Germline assignment: CDR1 MNHNY and CDR2 SVGAGI (reference sequence). V lost 4 bases to trimming and J lost 3 bases, with 12 bases between them. The CDR3 totals 14 residues. In DNA, the CDR3 is TGTGCCAGCAGTTTGAGGACGATCAAAGAGACCCAGTACTTC. Translation: CASSLRTIKETQYF.